This T cell receptor (beta chain) was sequenced in a study of shared clonotypes between healthy human individuals. Study-level findings and limits: Deeper or shallower sequencing was expected to change how clonotypes are shared among donors.

Genomic DNA belonging to each subset was distributed in equal measure over several immunoSEQ plates. Sorted-subset replicate PCRs used about 0.2 ug DNA, 30,000 or so T cell genomes. The repertoire was sequenced with immunoSEQ multiplex PCR; TCRdb's copy has only in-frame clones and lacks some. The table shows about 2.3 million clones, with approximately 95% occurring only once. Splitting the CD4+ cells yielded a CD45RA+ naive subset and a CD45RA-negative memory subset. This clone occurred once. Its antigen remains unknown. The V gene's germline CDR1 is SNHLY and CDR2 FYNNEI. The CDR3 spans 13 residues. Trimming removed 3 bases at V and 5 bases at J, with 9 bases between.

The sequenced sample was naive CD4+ T cells from PBMCs. This sample's subset: CD45RA+ positively selected. The TCR was taken from a young man in good health. Some clones in this sample may be carry-over from other donors' samples. The genes are TRBV2 and TRBJ2-3; D unresolved. CDR3 sequence: CASSDEAGDTQYF. DNA for the CDR3: TGTGCCAGCAGTGACGAGGCCGGAGATACGCAGTATTTT.